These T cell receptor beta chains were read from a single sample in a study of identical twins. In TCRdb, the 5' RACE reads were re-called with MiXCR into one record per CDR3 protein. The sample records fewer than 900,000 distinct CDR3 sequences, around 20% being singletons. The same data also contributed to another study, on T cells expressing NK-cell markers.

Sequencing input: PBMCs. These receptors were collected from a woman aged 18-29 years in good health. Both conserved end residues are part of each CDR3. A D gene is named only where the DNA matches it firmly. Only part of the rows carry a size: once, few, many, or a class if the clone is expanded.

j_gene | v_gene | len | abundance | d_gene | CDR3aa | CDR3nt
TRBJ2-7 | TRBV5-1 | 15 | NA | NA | CASSLGGLNSYEQYF | TGCGCCAGCAGCTTGGGGGGACTGAACTCCTACGAGCAGTACTTC
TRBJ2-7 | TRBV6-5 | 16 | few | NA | CASSYSSYGNSYEQYF | TGTGCCAGCAGTTACTCGAGTTACGGAAACTCCTACGAGCAGTACTTC
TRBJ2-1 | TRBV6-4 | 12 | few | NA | CASGDLRGRQFF | TGTGCCAGCGGGGACTTAAGAGGGCGGCAGTTCTTC
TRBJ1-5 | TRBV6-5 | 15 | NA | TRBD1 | CASSYFRGDNQPQHF | TGTGCCAGCAGTTACTTCAGGGGGGACAATCAGCCCCAGCATTTT
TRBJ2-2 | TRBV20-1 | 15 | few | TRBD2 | CSARAIAGDTGELFF | TGCAGTGCCAGAGCGATAGCGGGAGACACCGGGGAGCTGTTTTTT
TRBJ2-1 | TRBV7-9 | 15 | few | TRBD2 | CASSAGLAVANEQFF | TGTGCCAGCAGCGCAGGACTAGCGGTAGCCAATGAGCAGTTCTTC
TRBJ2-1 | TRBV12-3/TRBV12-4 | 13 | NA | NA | CASSLSLVNEQFF | TGTGCCAGCAGTTTAAGCTTAGTCAATGAGCAGTTCTTC
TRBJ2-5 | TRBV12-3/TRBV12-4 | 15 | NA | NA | CASSPLLRAQETQYF | TGTGCCAGCAGCCCGCTATTGAGGGCCCAAGAGACCCAGTACTTC
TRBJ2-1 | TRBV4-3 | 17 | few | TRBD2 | CASSQDDAGGPRHEQFF | TGCGCCAGCAGCCAAGATGATGCGGGAGGGCCGAGGCATGAGCAGTTCTTC
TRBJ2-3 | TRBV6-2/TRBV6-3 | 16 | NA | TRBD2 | CASSPRGSGSSDTQYF | TGTGCCAGCAGCCCCCGGGGTAGCGGGAGTTCAGATACGCAGTATTTT
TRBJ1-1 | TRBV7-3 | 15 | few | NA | CASSLWPGTNTEAFF | TGTGCCAGCAGCTTATGGCCAGGGACGAACACTGAAGCTTTCTTT
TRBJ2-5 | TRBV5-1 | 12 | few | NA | CASSGRMGTQYF | TGCGCCAGCAGCGGAAGGATGGGGACCCAGTACTTC
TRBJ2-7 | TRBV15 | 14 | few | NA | CATSRRFPSYEQYF | TGTGCCACCAGCCGTCGGTTCCCATCCTACGAGCAGTACTTC
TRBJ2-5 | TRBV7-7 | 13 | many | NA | CASSFSGGETQYF | TGTGCTAGCAGCTTCAGTGGGGGCGAGACCCAGTACTTC
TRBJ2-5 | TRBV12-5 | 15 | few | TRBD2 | CASSTSGRARETQYF | TGTGCTAGTTCTACTAGCGGGAGGGCCAGGGAGACCCAGTACTTC
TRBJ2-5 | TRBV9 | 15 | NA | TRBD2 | CASSVAGGGKETQYF | TGTGCCAGCAGCGTAGCCGGCGGGGGTAAAGAGACCCAGTACTTC
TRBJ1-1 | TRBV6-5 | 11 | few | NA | CASSYGTQAFF | TGTGCCAGCAGTTACGGTACCCAAGCTTTCTTT
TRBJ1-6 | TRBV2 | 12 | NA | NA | CASSGGDSPLHF | TGTGCCAGCAGTGGAGGGGACTCACCCCTCCACTTT
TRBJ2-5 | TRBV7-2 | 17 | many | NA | CASSLLGVAPSEETQYF | TGTGCCAGCAGCTTATTGGGGGTCGCTCCCTCGGAGGAGACCCAGTACTTC
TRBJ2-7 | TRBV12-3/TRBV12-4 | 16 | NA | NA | CASSPRQRRAYYEQYF | TGTGCCAGCAGTCCCCGCCAGCGGCGAGCCTACTACGAGCAGTACTTC
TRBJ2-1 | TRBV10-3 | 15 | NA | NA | CAISEGRDGMNEQFF | TGTGCCATCAGTGAGGGGCGGGACGGAATGAATGAGCAGTTCTTC
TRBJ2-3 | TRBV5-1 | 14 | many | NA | CASSPREGTDTQYF | TGCGCCAGCAGCCCGAGGGAGGGCACAGATACGCAGTATTTT
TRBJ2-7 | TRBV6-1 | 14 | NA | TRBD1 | CASTPRDRNYEQYF | TGTGCCAGCACCCCCCGGGACAGAAATTACGAGCAGTACTTC
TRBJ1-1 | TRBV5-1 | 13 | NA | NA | CASSLYVQAEAFF | TGCGCCAGCAGCTTGTATGTGCAGGCTGAAGCTTTCTTT
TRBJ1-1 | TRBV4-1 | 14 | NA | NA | CASSQDWGAGEAFF | TGCGCCAGCAGCCAAGATTGGGGGGCCGGTGAAGCTTTCTTT
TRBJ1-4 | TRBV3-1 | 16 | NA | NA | CASSRSLQGTNEKLFF | TGTGCCAGCAGCCGCTCCCTCCAGGGGACTAATGAAAAACTGTTTTTT
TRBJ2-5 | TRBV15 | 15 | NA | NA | CATSRLQGGEETQYF | TGTGCCACCAGCCGACTACAGGGAGGCGAAGAGACCCAGTACTTC
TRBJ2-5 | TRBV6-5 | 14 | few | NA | CASSYSGTSETQYF | TGTGCCAGCAGTTACTCGGGGACTTCGGAGACCCAGTACTTC
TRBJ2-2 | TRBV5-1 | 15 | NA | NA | CASSQRRGDTGELFF | TGCGCCAGCAGCCAGAGGAGGGGCGACACCGGGGAGCTGTTTTTT
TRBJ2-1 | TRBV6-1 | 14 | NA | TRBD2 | CASSKFRDYPAQFF | TGTGCCAGCAGCAAATTCCGGGACTACCCTGCGCAGTTCTTC
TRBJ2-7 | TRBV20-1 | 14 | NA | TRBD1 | CSARDKPGGYEQYF | TGCAGTGCTAGAGATAAGCCAGGGGGCTACGAGCAGTACTTC
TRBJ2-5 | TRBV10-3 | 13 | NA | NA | CAISPGKGETQYF | TGTGCCATCAGCCCAGGGAAGGGGGAGACCCAGTACTTC
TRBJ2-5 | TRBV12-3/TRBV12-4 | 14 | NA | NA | CASSPRVLGETQYF | TGTGCCAGCAGTCCCCGCGTCCTGGGGGAGACCCAGTACTTC
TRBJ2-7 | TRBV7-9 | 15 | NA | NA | CASSLVITSTPEQYF | TGTGCCAGCAGCTTAGTAATCACTAGTACTCCTGAGCAGTACTTC
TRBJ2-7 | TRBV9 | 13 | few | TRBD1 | CASSGTTGHEQYF | TGTGCCAGCAGCGGGACGACAGGGCACGAGCAGTACTTC
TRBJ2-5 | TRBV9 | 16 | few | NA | CASSVGSGGNVETQYF | TGTGCCAGCAGCGTAGGTTCAGGGGGGAATGTGGAGACCCAGTACTTC
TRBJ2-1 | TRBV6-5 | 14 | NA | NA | CASSYTGAKHEQFF | TGTGCCAGCAGTTATACCGGGGCCAAACATGAGCAGTTCTTC
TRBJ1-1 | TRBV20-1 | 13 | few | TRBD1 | CSVPGQKNTEAFF | TGCAGTGTCCCGGGACAGAAGAACACTGAAGCTTTCTTT
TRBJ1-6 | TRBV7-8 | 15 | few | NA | CASSLGAVEYSPLHF | TGTGCCAGCAGCTTAGGGGCAGTAGAATATTCACCCCTCCACTTT
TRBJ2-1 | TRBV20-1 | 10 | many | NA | CSVRGNEQFF | TGCAGTGTACGGGGGAATGAGCAGTTCTTC
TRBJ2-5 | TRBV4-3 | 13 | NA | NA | CASSQRMQETQYF | TGCGCCAGCAGCCAGAGAATGCAAGAGACCCAGTACTTC
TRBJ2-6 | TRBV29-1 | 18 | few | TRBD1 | CSVEERDRGLSGANVLTF | TGCAGCGTTGAAGAACGGGACAGGGGATTGAGTGGGGCCAACGTCCTGACTTTC
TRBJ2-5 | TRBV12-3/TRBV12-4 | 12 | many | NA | CASRHLQETQYF | TGTGCCAGCAGGCACTTACAAGAGACCCAGTACTTC
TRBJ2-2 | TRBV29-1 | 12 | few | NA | CSVRANTGELFF | TGCAGCGTTCGGGCGAACACCGGGGAGCTGTTTTTT
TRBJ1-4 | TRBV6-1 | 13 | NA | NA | CASGRTANEKLFF | TGTGCCAGCGGGCGCACAGCTAATGAAAAACTGTTTTTT
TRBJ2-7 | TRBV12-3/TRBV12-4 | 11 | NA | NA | CASTLLLEQYF | TGTGCCAGCACCCTCCTACTAGAGCAGTACTTC
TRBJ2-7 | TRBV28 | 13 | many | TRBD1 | CASSVRGLYEQYF | TGTGCCAGCAGCGTCAGGGGGCTGTACGAGCAGTACTTC